Listed below are T cell receptor beta chains from one sample, sequenced in a study of response to subunit inactivated influenza vaccine. TCRdb re-derived calls from the RT-PCR reads in MiXCR, one entry per CDR3 protein. This table holds some 500,000 distinct CDR3 sequences, 25% found once. The sequenced sample was CD4+ T cells sorted from PBMCs, obtained roughly 5 days after vaccination. These TCRs come from a man between 50 and 59 years old who received an inactivated influenza vaccine. The conserved cysteine and the conserved F or W are not part of the CDR3 here. Each record gives: J gene, V gene, CDR3 protein.

TRBJ2-2	TRBV20-1	SARPLLAGGTGELF
TRBJ2-5	TRBV15	ATSRDYSLAEETQY
TRBJ1-1	TRBV5-1	ASSRGQGTNTEAF
TRBJ2-7	TRBV7-9	ASSSERDLTSYEQY
TRBJ2-1	TRBV2	ASSEIVGRSNEQF
TRBJ2-1	TRBV9	ASSVPNPGLVGRGSYNEQF
TRBJ2-7	TRBV4-2	ASSQEARGGSPYEQY
TRBJ2-1	TRBV18	ASSPDSYNEQF
TRBJ1-2	TRBV7-2	ASSLVGRGSGYT
TRBJ1-1	TRBV16	ASSHSNGQAEAF
TRBJ1-1	TRBV7-2	ASSLANRVLGTEAF
TRBJ1-4	TRBV9	ASSVGSQGNEKLF
TRBJ1-1	TRBV10-3	AIKGGGVRTEAF
TRBJ2-1	TRBV7-2	ASSLGTHRSWNEQF